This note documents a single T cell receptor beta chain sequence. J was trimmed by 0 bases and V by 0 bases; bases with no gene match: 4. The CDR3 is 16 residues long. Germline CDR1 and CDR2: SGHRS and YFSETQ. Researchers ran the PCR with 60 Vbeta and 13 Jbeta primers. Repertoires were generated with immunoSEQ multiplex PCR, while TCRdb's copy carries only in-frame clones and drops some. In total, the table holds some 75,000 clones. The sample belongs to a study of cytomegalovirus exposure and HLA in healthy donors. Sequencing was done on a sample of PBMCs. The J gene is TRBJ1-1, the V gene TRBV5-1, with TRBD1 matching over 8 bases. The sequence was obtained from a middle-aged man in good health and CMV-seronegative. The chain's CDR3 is CASSLAGTGMNTEAFF. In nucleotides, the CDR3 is TGCGCCAGCAGCTTGGCAGGGACAGGCATGAACACTGAAGCTTTCTTT.